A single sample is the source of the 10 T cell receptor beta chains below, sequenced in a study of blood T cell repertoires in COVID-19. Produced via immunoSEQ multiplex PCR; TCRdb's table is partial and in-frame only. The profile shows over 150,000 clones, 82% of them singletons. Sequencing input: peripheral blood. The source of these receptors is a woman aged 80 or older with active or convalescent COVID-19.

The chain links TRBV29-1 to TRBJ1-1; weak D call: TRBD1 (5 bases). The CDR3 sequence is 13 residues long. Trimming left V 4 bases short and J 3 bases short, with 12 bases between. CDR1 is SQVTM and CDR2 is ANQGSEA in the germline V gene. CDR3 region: CSVGMWGDTEAFF. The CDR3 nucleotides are TGCAGCGTTGGGATGTGGGGCGACACTGAAGCTTTCTTT.

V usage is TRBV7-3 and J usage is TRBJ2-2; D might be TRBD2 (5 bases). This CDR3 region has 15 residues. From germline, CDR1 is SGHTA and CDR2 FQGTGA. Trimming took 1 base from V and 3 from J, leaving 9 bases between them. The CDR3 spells CASSLRGSDTGELFF. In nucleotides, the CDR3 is TGTGCCAGCAGCTTAAGAGGGAGTGACACCGGGGAGCTGTTTTTT.

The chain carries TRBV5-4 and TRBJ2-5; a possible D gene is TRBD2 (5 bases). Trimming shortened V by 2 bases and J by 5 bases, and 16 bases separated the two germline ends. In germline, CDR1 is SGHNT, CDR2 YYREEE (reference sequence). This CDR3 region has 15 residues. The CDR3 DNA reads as TGTGCCAGCAGCTTCAAGGGCGGGTATGAGGAGACCCAGTACTTC. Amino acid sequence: CASSFKGGYEETQYF.

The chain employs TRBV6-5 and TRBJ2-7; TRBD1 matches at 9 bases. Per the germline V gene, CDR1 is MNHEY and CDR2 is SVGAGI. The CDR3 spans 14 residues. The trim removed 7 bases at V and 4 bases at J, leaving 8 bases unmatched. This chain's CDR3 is CASTKPGTGYEQYF. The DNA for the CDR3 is TGTGCCAGCACAAAACCCGGGACAGGGTACGAGCAGTACTTC.

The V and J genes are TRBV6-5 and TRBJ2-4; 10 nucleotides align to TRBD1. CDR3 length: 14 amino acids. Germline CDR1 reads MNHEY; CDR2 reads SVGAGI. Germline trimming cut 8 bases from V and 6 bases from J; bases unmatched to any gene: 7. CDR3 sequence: CASGDRGKRNIQYF. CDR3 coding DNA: TGTGCCAGCGGGGACAGGGGAAAGAGAAACATTCAGTACTTC.

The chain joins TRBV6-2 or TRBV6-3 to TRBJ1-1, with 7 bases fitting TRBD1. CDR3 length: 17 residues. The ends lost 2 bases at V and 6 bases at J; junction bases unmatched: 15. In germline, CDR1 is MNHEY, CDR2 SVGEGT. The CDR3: CASSYRGTAPAGAEAFF. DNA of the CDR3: TGTGCCAGCAGTTACCGCGGGACAGCTCCGGCAGGGGCTGAAGCTTTCTTT.

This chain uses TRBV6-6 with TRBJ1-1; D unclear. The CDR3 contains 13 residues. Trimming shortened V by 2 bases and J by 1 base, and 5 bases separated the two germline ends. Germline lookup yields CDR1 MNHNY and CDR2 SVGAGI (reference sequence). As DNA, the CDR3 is TGTGCCAGCAGTTACGGCCCGAACACTGAAGCTTTCTTT. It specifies CASSYGPNTEAFF.

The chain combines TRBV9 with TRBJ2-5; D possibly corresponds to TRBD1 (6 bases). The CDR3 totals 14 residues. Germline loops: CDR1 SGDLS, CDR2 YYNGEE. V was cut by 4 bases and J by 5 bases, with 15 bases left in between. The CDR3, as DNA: TGTGCCAGCAGCCCAATAGGGGGATCGGAGACCCAGTACTTC. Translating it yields CASSPIGGSETQYF.

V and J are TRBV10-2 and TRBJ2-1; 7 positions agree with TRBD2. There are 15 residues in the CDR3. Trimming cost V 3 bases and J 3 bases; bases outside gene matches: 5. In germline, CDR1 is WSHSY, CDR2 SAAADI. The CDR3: CASSESGGSYNEQFF. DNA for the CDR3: TGCGCCAGCAGTGAAAGTGGCGGGAGCTACAATGAGCAGTTCTTC.

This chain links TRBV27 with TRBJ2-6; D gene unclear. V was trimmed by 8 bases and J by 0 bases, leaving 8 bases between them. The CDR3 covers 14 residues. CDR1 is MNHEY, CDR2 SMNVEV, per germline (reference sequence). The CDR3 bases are TGTGCCAGCCGTCTAAACTCTGGGGCCAACGTCCTGACTTTC. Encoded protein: CASRLNSGANVLTF. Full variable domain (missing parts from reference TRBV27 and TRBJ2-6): EAQVTQNPRYLITVTGKKLTVTCSQNMNHEYMSWYRQDPGLGLRQIYYSMNVEVTDKGDVPEGYKVSRKEKRNFPLILESPSPNQTSLYFCASRLNSGANVLTFGAGSRLTVL.